A selection of T cell receptor beta chains follows, all from one sample in a study of cytomegalovirus exposure and HLA in healthy donors. Some clones are missing from TCRdb's copy, which holds only in-frame ones; the method was immunoSEQ multiplex PCR. The sample lists 150,000 to 200,000 clones, roughly 73% seen once, with approximately 2% in the top ten. The sequencing sample was made of PBMCs. These receptors came from a woman in her twenties or thirties in good health and CMV-seronegative. The CDR3 runs from the conserved cysteine through the conserved F or W. The D gene is left open where the match is weak. Some rows have no size entry. The others give once, few or many, or a class for an expanded clone.

>TRBV5-5|TRBJ1-1|-|16|-
TGTGCCAGCAGCTGGCAACGACAGTTCATGAACACTGAAGCTTTCTTT
CASSWQRQFMNTEAFF
>TRBV4-1|TRBJ2-5|-|14|-
TGCGCCAGCAGCCAAGTAACTAGACAAGAGACCCAGTACTTC
CASSQVTRQETQYF
>TRBV29-1|TRBJ2-2|-|14|-
TGCAGCGTTGAGAAGCGCGGGGAGACCGGGGAGCTGTTTTTT
CSVEKRGETGELFF
>TRBV27|TRBJ2-7|TRBD2|15|few
TGTGCCAGCAGTCCCGGGACGGGGGGGTCCTACGAGCAGTACTTC
CASSPGTGGSYEQYF
>TRBV15|TRBJ2-5|TRBD1|16|-
TGTGCCACCAGCGGGAGAAGACAGGGGTGGGGAGAGACCCAGTACTTC
CATSGRRQGWGETQYF
>TRBV4-3|TRBJ1-3|TRBD1|16|-
TGCGCCAGCAGCCAAGACCCAACAGGGGCTGGAAACACCATATATTTT
CASSQDPTGAGNTIYF
>TRBV5-1|TRBJ2-1|-|18|-
TGCGCCAGCAGCTTCACCGAGCAGCTGGACAGCCAAAACAATGAGCAGTTCTTC
CASSFTEQLDSQNNEQFF
>TRBV6-1|TRBJ1-1|-|15|-
TGTGCCAGCGGAGGCCAGGGACTCCCGAACACTGAAGCTTTCTTT
CASGGQGLPNTEAFF
>TRBV19|TRBJ1-1|-|14|-
TGTGCCAGTAGTGAGACTGAGCGGAACACTGAAGCTTTCTTT
CASSETERNTEAFF
>TRBV4-2|TRBJ1-3|-|16|-
TGTGCCAGCAGCCAACCATTGGGAGGGTCTGGAAACACCATATATTTT
CASSQPLGGSGNTIYF
>TRBV11-2|TRBJ1-4|-|15|few
TGTGCCAGCAGCTTACGGAGGGGCGGGAGTGAAAAACTGTTTTTT
CASSLRRGGSEKLFF
>TRBV4-1|TRBJ2-7|TRBD1|15|-
TGCGCCAGCAGCCGATCCGGGACAGGGACCTACGAGCAGTACTTC
CASSRSGTGTYEQYF
>TRBV27|TRBJ1-1|-|15|-
TGTGCCAGCAGTTTATTTACAGGGAGTTTCACTGAAGCTTTCTTT
CASSLFTGSFTEAFF
>TRBV5-4|TRBJ1-2|-|12|-
TGTGCCAGCAGTGACAGGTCCTATGGCTACACCTTC
CASSDRSYGYTF
>TRBV2|TRBJ1-2|-|14|few
TGTGCCAGCAGTGAGGCACACGCTAACTATGGCTACACCTTC
CASSEAHANYGYTF
>TRBV7-9|TRBJ2-2|-|13|-
TGTGCCAGCAGCGAGAACCTACGCGGGGAGCTGTTTTTT
CASSENLRGELFF
>TRBV6-1|TRBJ2-7|TRBD2|15|-
TGTGCCAGCAGCAGGACTAGCTCCAGCTCCTACGAGCAGTACTTC
CASSRTSSSSYEQYF
>TRBV7-6|TRBJ2-7|-|14|-
TGTGCCAGCAGCTCGAGCGGGTTTTCCTACGAGCAGTACTTC
CASSSSGFSYEQYF
>TRBV19|TRBJ2-7|TRBD2|16|-
TGTGCCAGTAGTATACCCGGGACTAGCGGGAGTGGCGAGCAGTACTTC
CASSIPGTSGSGEQYF
>TRBV18|TRBJ2-7|-|18|-
TGTGCCAGCTCACGCATCGAGACAGCATTTTCTAGAGTCGACGAGCAGTACTTC
CASSRIETAFSRVDEQYF
>TRBV9|TRBJ2-1|-|15|-
TGTGCCAGCAGCGTAGGGAGCGGGTCGGGGAATGAGCAGTTCTTC
CASSVGSGSGNEQFF
>TRBV7-2|TRBJ1-1|-|12|-
TGTGCCAGCGGTCGGGGGAACACTGAAGCTTTCTTT
CASGRGNTEAFF
>TRBV2|TRBJ2-6|TRBD1|16|once
TGTGCCAGCAACCGACAGGGGCACCTGGGGGCCAACGTCCTGACTTTC
CASNRQGHLGANVLTF
>TRBV27|TRBJ1-1|-|13|-
TGTGCCAGCAGTTTGTACGGGAACACTGAAGCTTTCTTT
CASSLYGNTEAFF
>TRBV19|TRBJ1-2|-|13|-
TGTGCCAGTAGTTATAAGCCAGGTTATGGCTACACCTTC
CASSYKPGYGYTF
>TRBV7-2|TRBJ2-5|-|15|once
TGTGCCAGCAGCTTACCGACTAGGGTGGGGGAGACCCAGTACTTC
CASSLPTRVGETQYF
>TRBV7-9|TRBJ2-4|-|15|once
TGTGCCAGCAGCTTTTCTACGGGAGTGATCGGCATTCAGTACTTC
CASSFSTGVIGIQYF
>TRBV5-1|TRBJ2-4|TRBD2|15|-
TGCGCCAGCAGCTGGGACCGGACTAGACAAAACATTCAGTACTTC
CASSWDRTRQNIQYF
>TRBV4-2|TRBJ2-7|-|14|-
TGTGCCAGCAGCCAAGGACTAGGCCCCTACGAGCAGTACTTC
CASSQGLGPYEQYF
>TRBV12-5|TRBJ1-1|-|13|-
TGTGCTAGTGGTTTTTCGGGGGGCACTGAAGCTTTCTTT
CASGFSGGTEAFF
>TRBV7-3|TRBJ2-1|-|15|once
TGTGCCAGCAGCCCACAGGGGCAGCCTAGCGATGAGCAGTTCTTC
CASSPQGQPSDEQFF
>TRBV7-8|TRBJ1-2|-|19|-
TGTGCCAGCAGCTTGGGCGGGGGTACGAGTAACCCCCTCAACTATGGCTACACCTTC
CASSLGGGTSNPLNYGYTF
>TRBV7-9|TRBJ2-1|-|16|medium-sized
TGTGCCAGCAGCGCCCCCTCGGGACTCTCCTACAATGAGCAGTTCTTC
CASSAPSGLSYNEQFF
>TRBV7-2|TRBJ2-3|-|15|-
TGTGCCAGCAGCTTAGGGGCGATGAACACAGATACGCAGTATTTT
CASSLGAMNTDTQYF
>TRBV6-1|TRBJ2-5|-|14|few
TGTGCCAGCAGTGAAAGCAGGGGCCAAGAGACCCAGTACTTC
CASSESRGQETQYF
>TRBV7-9|TRBJ2-6|-|17|-
TGTGCCAGCAGCTTAGCGGCAGGGGCAGGAGGGGCCAACGTCCTGACTTTC
CASSLAAGAGGANVLTF
>TRBV4-2|TRBJ1-2|-|13|-
TGTGCCAGCAGCCCAGAACTTCCCTATGGCTACACCTTC
CASSPELPYGYTF
>TRBV29-1|TRBJ2-2|TRBD2|14|-
TGCAGCGCCCGCCGGGAGGGGTATACCGGGGAGCTGTTTTTT
CSARREGYTGELFF
>TRBV19|TRBJ1-2|-|16|-
TGTGCCAGTAGTGCCAAGAGAGGGCCCCAGCTATCCGGCTACACCTTC
CASSAKRGPQLSGYTF
>TRBV7-9|TRBJ2-5|TRBD1|16|-
TGTGCCAGCAGCTCCCGGGACAGGGGGCTTCAAGAGACCCAGTACTTC
CASSSRDRGLQETQYF
>TRBV10-3|TRBJ2-3|TRBD2|15|-
TGTGCCATCAGCCATAGCGGGGGGGCGGAAGATACGCAGTATTTT
CAISHSGGAEDTQYF
>TRBV10-3|TRBJ2-7|-|16|-
TGTGCCATCAGTGACCCGGGGAGGGGGTACAGCTACGAGCAGTACTTC
CAISDPGRGYSYEQYF
>TRBV1|TRBJ1-4|-|15|-
TGCACCAGCGGTAGATCGGTTGGAGCTAATGAAAAACTGTTTTTT
CTSGRSVGANEKLFF
>TRBV10-3|TRBJ2-2|-|17|-
TGTGCCATCAGTTACCAGGGGGGTTTTGGGAACACCGGGGAGCTGTTTTTT
CAISYQGGFGNTGELFF
>TRBV4-1|TRBJ1-2|-|18|-
TGCGCCAGCAGCCTAAGCCCGCCCGGCCTACTAAGCCTCTATGGCTACACCTTC
CASSLSPPGLLSLYGYTF
>TRBV5-1|TRBJ2-5|TRBD2|17|-
TGCGCCAGCAATCGTTTAGCGGGCGGGGCACTGCAAGAGACCCAGTACTTC
CASNRLAGGALQETQYF
>TRBV6-5|TRBJ1-2|-|12|-
TGTGCCAGCAGTCTACAGGGCTATGGCTACACCTTC
CASSLQGYGYTF
>TRBV4-1|TRBJ2-2|TRBD2|16|-
TGCGCCAGCAGCCAATTACTAGCGGGAGTTTCCGGGGAGCTGTTTTTT
CASSQLLAGVSGELFF
>TRBV18|TRBJ1-4|-|15|-
TGTGCCAGCTCACCTAGACAAAATACTAATGAAAAACTGTTTTTT
CASSPRQNTNEKLFF
>TRBV27|TRBJ2-7|-|15|-
TGTGCCAGCAGTTTAGCAGGGCCTAACTCCTACGAGCAGTACTTC
CASSLAGPNSYEQYF
>TRBV5-4|TRBJ2-5|-|14|-
TGTGCCAGCGGAGTAGCGGAAGGCCAAGAGACCCAGTACTTC
CASGVAEGQETQYF
>TRBV5-1|TRBJ2-3|-|12|-
TGCGCCAGCAGACAGGGCACAGATACGCAGTATTTT
CASRQGTDTQYF
>TRBV6-5|TRBJ2-6|-|16|-
TGTGCCAGCAGTTTGCAGGCTGGCTCTGGGGCCAACGTCCTGACTTTC
CASSLQAGSGANVLTF
>TRBV29-1|TRBJ1-2|-|10|-
TGCAGCGTTGCCGGCTATGGCTACACCTTC
CSVAGYGYTF
>TRBV18|TRBJ1-4|-|16|-
TGTGCCAGCTCACCCAGACAGGCAGCAACTAATGAAAAACTGTTTTTT
CASSPRQAATNEKLFF
>TRBV14|TRBJ2-5|-|12|-
TGTGCCAGCAGCCAACAGGGCCCTACCCAGTACTTC
CASSQQGPTQYF
>TRBV9|TRBJ1-3|-|16|-
TGTGCCAGCAGCGGCCGACTGGGGGGCTCTGGAAACACCATATATTTT
CASSGRLGGSGNTIYF
>TRBV2|TRBJ1-5|-|11|once
TGTGCCAGCAGGGATGGATCTAGCCAGCATTTT
CASRDGSSQHF
>TRBV19|TRBJ1-1|-|14|-
TGTGCCAGTAGTCCGGAGGACAGGAACACTGAAGCTTTCTTT
CASSPEDRNTEAFF